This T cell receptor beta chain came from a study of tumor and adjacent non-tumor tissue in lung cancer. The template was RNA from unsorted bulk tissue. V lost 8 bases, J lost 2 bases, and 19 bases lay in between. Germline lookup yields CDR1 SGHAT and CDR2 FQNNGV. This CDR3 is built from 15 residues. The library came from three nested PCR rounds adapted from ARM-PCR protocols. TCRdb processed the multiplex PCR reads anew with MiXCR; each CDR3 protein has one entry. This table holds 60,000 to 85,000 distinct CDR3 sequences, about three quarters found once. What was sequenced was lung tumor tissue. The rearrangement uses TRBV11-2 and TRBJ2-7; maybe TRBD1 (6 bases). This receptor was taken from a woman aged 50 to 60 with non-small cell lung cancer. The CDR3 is CASFLGALGAYEQYF. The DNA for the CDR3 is TGTGCCAGCTTTTTGGGGGCCCTTGGGGCCTACGAGCAGTACTTC.